Listed here are 15 T cell receptor beta chains from one sample, sequenced in a study of cytomegalovirus exposure and HLA in healthy donors. 60 Vbeta and 13 Jbeta primers were used in PCR. Profiling relied on immunoSEQ multiplex PCR, and the TCRdb table lists in-frame clones only, not all of them. The sample yields about 150,000 clones, about 75% seen once. What was sequenced was PBMCs. These receptors all stem from a woman aged 25 to 39 in good health and CMV-seronegative.

Only one count was recorded for this clone. V usage is TRBV7-2 and J usage is TRBJ2-5; 13 nucleotides line up with TRBD2. V lost 1 base and J lost 1; bases outside the gene matches: 6. The germline CDR1 and CDR2 sequences are SGHTA and FQGNSA. There are 18 residues in the CDR3. CDR3 sequence reads: CASSLGGLAGSIQETQYF. CDR3 nucleotide sequence: TGTGCCAGCAGCTTAGGGGGACTAGCGGGGAGTATCCAAGAGACCCAGTACTTC.

The gene calls are TRBV7-2 and TRBJ1-2; no clear D gene. The CDR3 is made up of 15 amino acids. The V end was cut by 0 bases, the J end by 5 bases, with 13 bases between. CDR1 SGHTA and CDR2 FQGNSA come from the germline V gene. The CDR3 sequence is CASSLAEGAEYGYTF. DNA for the CDR3: TGTGCCAGCAGCTTAGCGGAGGGCGCGGAGTATGGCTACACCTTC.

The chain employs TRBV2 and TRBJ1-5; the D gene is possibly TRBD1 (5 bases). CDR3 length: 14 residues. Germline V CDR1 and CDR2: SNHLY, FYNNEI. V lost 2 bases and J lost 7, with 12 bases in between. The CDR3 DNA follows: TGTGCCAGCAGTGAAAATTACAGGTCCCAGCCCCAGCATTTT. It translates to CASSENYRSQPQHF. Full variable domain (outside the CDR3, taken from reference TRBV2 and TRBJ1-5): EPEVTQTPSHQVTQMGQEVILRCVPISNHLYFYWYRQILGQKVEFLVSFYNNEISEKSEIFDDQFSVERPDGSNFTLKIRSTKLEDSAMYFCASSENYRSQPQHFGDGTRLSIL.

This rearrangement joins TRBV9 to TRBJ2-2; 15 bases are shared with TRBD2. The CDR3 extends over 17 amino acids. After removal of 4 bases from V and 5 bases from J, the junction contained 6 bases not matched to a gene. Germline V gene sequence: CDR1 SGDLS, CDR2 YYNGEE. The DNA for the CDR3 is TGTGCCAGCAGCCCTGGACTAGCGGGGGGGCAGACCGGGGAGCTGTTTTTT. This translates into CASSPGLAGGQTGELFF.

The count of this clone is one. The CDR3 here is CASSLRQGVDNEQFF. CDR3 DNA: TGTGCCAGCAGTTTGCGACAGGGTGTCGACAATGAGCAGTTCTTC. The rearrangement links TRBV27 to TRBJ2-1; 7 bases are a match to TRBD1. V was clipped by 3 bases and J by 5 bases; unmatched bases: 7. This CDR3 has 15 amino acids. Germline V lookup: CDR1 MNHEY, CDR2 SMNVEV (reference sequence).

The gene calls are TRBV11-1 and TRBJ2-1; the match to TRBD2 covers 10 bases. The CDR3 extends over 17 amino acids. Germline V CDR1 and CDR2: SGHAT, FQDESV (reference sequence). The V and J ends lost 0 bases and 9 bases, in that order; junction bases with no gene match: 11. Here the CDR3 DNA reads TGTGCCAGCAGCTTAGCCCTATTGAGGAGCGGGGGGGGTGAGCAGTTCTTC. This encodes CASSLALLRSGGGEQFF.

The chain uses TRBV27 and TRBJ2-1, with TRBD1 matching over 7 bases. Looked up from germline, CDR1 is MNHEY and CDR2 is SMNVEV (reference sequence). The CDR3 contains 13 residues. V dropped 7 bases and J dropped 5; count of bases not matched to a gene: 5. The CDR3 spells CASTLTGNNEQFF. The CDR3 DNA reads as TGTGCCAGCACTTTGACAGGGAACAATGAGCAGTTCTTC.

The rearrangement joins TRBV29-1 to TRBJ2-7; a weak D match, TRBD2 (7 bases). CDR3 size: 14 residues. Trimming removed 6 bases at V and 0 bases at J, with 15 bases between. Germline CDR1 SQVTM, CDR2 ANQGSEA. CDR3 DNA sequence: TGCAGCGTGGGGGGGCGGGGGAGCTCCTACGAGCAGTACTTC. It is translated as CSVGGRGSSYEQYF.

The genes are TRBV7-9 and TRBJ1-2; D is perhaps TRBD1 (6 bases). The CDR3 spans 12 residues. V lost 3 bases and J 10 bases, leaving 12 bases between the germline ends. Per the germline V gene, CDR1 is SEHNR and CDR2 is FQNEAQ (reference sequence). CDR3 coding DNA: TGTGCCAGCAGCTTCGGGGACACCACCTACACCTTC. It codes for CASSFGDTTYTF.

This clone was recorded only once. The chain joins TRBV6-5 to TRBJ1-1; D is possibly TRBD1 (6 bases). Trimming removed 6 bases from V and 1 base from J, with 15 bases in between. This CDR3 contains 15 residues. The germline V gene encodes CDR1 MNHEY and CDR2 SVGAGI. The CDR3 is CASRESGTKNTEAFF. Here the CDR3 DNA reads TGTGCCAGCAGGGAATCCGGGACAAAGAACACTGAAGCTTTCTTT.

Concerning this clone itself: The junction differs from germline at one of its ends, possibly a read error. The CDR3 region is CASSRSGTHNEQFF. The CDR3 DNA reads as TGTGCTAGCAGCCGAAGCGGGACTCACAATGAGCAGTTCTTC. This chain uses TRBV7-7 with TRBJ2-1, with 7 bases lining up with TRBD2. The CDR3 covers 14 residues. Per the germline V gene, CDR1 is SSHAT and CDR2 is FNYEAQ (reference sequence).

The chain employs TRBV9 and TRBJ1-2; no clear D gene. This CDR3 is 15 amino acids long. Germline V gives CDR1 SGDLS, CDR2 YYNGEE. The V gene lost 0 bases and the J gene lost 6 bases, with 15 bases spanning the gap. The CDR3 loop reads CASSVAGTGKNGYTF. The CDR3 DNA sequence: TGTGCCAGCAGCGTAGCAGGAACGGGAAAGAATGGCTACACCTTC.

The chain has TRBV5-1 and TRBJ1-2; 10 bases fit TRBD1. There are 15 residues in the CDR3. Germline CDR1 reads SGHRS; CDR2 reads YFSETQ. After removal of 4 bases from V and 3 bases from J, the junction contained 6 bases not matched to a gene. CDR3 sequence reads: CASSPGDRGDYGYTF. CDR3 nucleotides: TGCGCCAGCAGCCCGGGGGACAGGGGAGACTATGGCTACACCTTC.

CDR3 sequence reads: CASSSGTGVTEAFF. In nucleotides, the CDR3 is TGTGCCAGCAGTTCGGGGACAGGGGTGACTGAAGCTTTCTTT. The chain links TRBV6-5 to TRBJ1-1, with 10 positions matching TRBD1. This CDR3 spans 14 amino acids. The germline CDR1 and CDR2 sequences are MNHEY and SVGAGI. V was pared by 4 bases and J by 5 bases, with 4 bases of the junction left unmatched.

This sequence joins TRBV6-4 and TRBJ2-2, with D unresolved. Trimming took off 2 bases at V and 0 bases at J, with 7 bases between the two ends. CDR1 is MRHNA, CDR2 SNTAGT, per germline. The CDR3 has 15 amino acids. The CDR3 region is CASSDGGSNTGELFF. CDR3 coding DNA: TGTGCCAGCAGTGACGGCGGTTCGAACACCGGGGAGCTGTTTTTT.